Listed below are T cell receptor beta chains from one sample, sequenced in a study of T cell changes during pregnancy in multiple sclerosis. Only in-frame clones appear in the TCRdb table, and some are missing; sequencing was by immunoSEQ multiplex PCR. The table shows about 38,000 clones, with more than 85% occurring only once. The sample consisted of CD8+ T cells from peripheral blood mononuclear cells, taken after pregnancy. The receptors derive from a female donor with multiple sclerosis, enrolled in a pregnancy study. Both conserved end residues are part of each CDR3. A D gene is named only where the DNA matches it firmly. Size values are once, few and many counts, or a class for expanded clones, and some rows have none.

.,12,TRBV5-6,.,TRBJ1-3,TGTGCCAGCAGCCTAGGGGGAGACACCATATATTTT,CASSLGGDTIYF
.,18,TRBV28,TRBD1,TRBJ1-4,TGTGCCAGCAGCAAACCGGGACAGATCCTACCAACTAATGAAAAACTGTTTTTT,CASSKPGQILPTNEKLFF
once,17,TRBV7-2,.,TRBJ1-1,TGTGCCAGCAGCTTAGCTCACAGGATTACTCCGACCACTGAAGCTTTCTTT,CASSLAHRITPTTEAFF
.,13,TRBV9,.,TRBJ1-2,TGTGCCAGCAACGACCGAGACACAGGGGGCTACACCTTC,CASNDRDTGGYTF
few,15,TRBV2,TRBD1,TRBJ1-1,TGTGCCAGCCCGTCAAGACAGGGGCCAAACACTGAAGCTTTCTTT,CASPSRQGPNTEAFF
once,13,TRBV2,.,TRBJ2-7,TGTGCCAGCAGTGGTGCAGGGGGGAGGGAGCAGTACTTC,CASSGAGGREQYF
.,17,TRBV7-2,TRBD2,TRBJ2-3,TGTGCCAGCAGCTTATCACTAGCGGGGGGGCGGGCAGATACGCAGTATTTT,CASSLSLAGGRADTQYF
.,15,TRBV28,.,TRBJ2-5,TGTGCCAGCAGTCCTTACAGCAGGGTTCAAGAGACCCAGTACTTC,CASSPYSRVQETQYF
.,14,TRBV7-9,.,TRBJ2-3,TGTGCCAGCAGCCTACGGACTAGCACAGATACGCAGTATTTT,CASSLRTSTDTQYF
.,15,TRBV6-1,TRBD1,TRBJ2-7,TGTGCCAGCAGTGAAAGATGGGACAGCTCCTACGAGCAGTACTTC,CASSERWDSSYEQYF
.,14,TRBV19,TRBD1,TRBJ1-2,TGTGCCAGTAGTATGGGACAGGCGAGCTATGGCTACACCTTC,CASSMGQASYGYTF
.,15,TRBV9,.,TRBJ2-1,TGTGCCAGCAGCGTAGGGGGCGGTCCCACAAGTGAGCAGTTCTTC,CASSVGGGPTSEQFF
once,16,TRBV4-1,TRBD1,TRBJ1-3,TGCGCCAGCAGCCGGCAACAGGGGGGAGGAGGAAACACCATATATTTT,CASSRQQGGGGNTIYF
.,13,TRBV5-6,.,TRBJ1-5,TGTGCCAGCAGCTTGGGGGGGGACCAGCCCCAGCATTTT,CASSLGGDQPQHF
.,19,TRBV4-2,TRBD1,TRBJ2-1,TGTGCCAGCAGCCAAGACCTAGCCAATCGGGACAGATTTTACAATGAGCAGTTCTTC,CASSQDLANRDRFYNEQFF
.,20,TRBV5-1,TRBD2,TRBJ2-3,TGCGCCAGCAGCTCCGTGGTGGGTAGCGGGAGGGCCGGGTTAGAAGATACGCAGTATTTT,CASSSVVGSGRAGLEDTQYF
.,12,TRBV13,.,TRBJ2-5,TGTGCCAGCAGTCTGGGGAGGGAGACCCAGTACTTC,CASSLGRETQYF
.,17,TRBV2,TRBD1,TRBJ1-1,TGTGCCAGCACCCCACCGGGACAGGGAATGGTGGGCACTGAAGCTTTCTTT,CASTPPGQGMVGTEAFF
.,14,TRBV7-8,.,TRBJ1-1,TGTGCCAGCACCTCCAGGGATCCAAACACTGAAGCTTTCTTT,CASTSRDPNTEAFF
.,20,TRBV2,.,TRBJ1-1,TGTGCCAGCAGTTTATGGGGAATCGGGACACCCAGACATCAGAACACTGAAGCTTTCTTT,CASSLWGIGTPRHQNTEAFF
.,14,TRBV6-5,.,TRBJ1-1,TGTGCCAGCAGTTACGACAGGCTGAACACTGAAGCTTTCTTT,CASSYDRLNTEAFF
.,15,TRBV11-1,TRBD2,TRBJ2-7,TGTGCCAGCAGCTTTAGGCGGGAGGATCCCTACGAGCAGTACTTC,CASSFRREDPYEQYF
.,15,TRBV11-2,TRBD1,TRBJ2-5,TGTGCCAGCAGCTTACGGGGACAGGGGAGGGAGACCCAGTACTTC,CASSLRGQGRETQYF
.,16,TRBV9,TRBD1,TRBJ1-4,TGTGCCAGCAGCCCGGGGACAGGGGCGGCTAATGAAAAACTGTTTTTT,CASSPGTGAANEKLFF
.,16,TRBV4-1,TRBD2,TRBJ2-1,TGCGCCAGCAGCCAAACGGCTAGCGGGGGGCGGGATGAGCAGTTCTTC,CASSQTASGGRDEQFF
.,16,TRBV11-2,.,TRBJ2-7,TGTGCCAGCAGCTTAGTTCCCCGCGGAGCGAACTACGAGCAGTACTTC,CASSLVPRGANYEQYF
.,13,TRBV27,.,TRBJ2-1,TGTGCCAGCAGCGTCTTACCCCTGGGCGAGCAGTTCTTC,CASSVLPLGEQFF
.,16,TRBV25-1,TRBD1,TRBJ1-2,TGTGCCAGCAGTGGCCATCGACAGGGCGAGGGCTATGGCTACACCTTC,CASSGHRQGEGYGYTF
.,13,TRBV6-5,TRBD2,TRBJ2-1,TGTGCCAGCCTCGGGGGGGCCCACAATGAGCAGTTCTTC,CASLGGAHNEQFF
many,14,TRBV21-1,.,TRBJ1-5,TGTGCCAGCAGCATGTCTTATAGCAATCAGCCCCAGCATTTT,CASSMSYSNQPQHF
.,16,TRBV19,.,TRBJ1-5,TGTGCCAGTAGTATTGGGGCGCAGGGACTTAATCAGCCCCAGCATTTT,CASSIGAQGLNQPQHF
once,14,TRBV29-1,.,TRBJ1-2,TGCAGCGCCCGCGAACAGGGTACCCCGTATGGCTACACCTTC,CSAREQGTPYGYTF
.,14,TRBV7-2,TRBD2,TRBJ2-7,TGTGCCAGCAGCTTTCTAGCGGGACCCTACGAGCAGTACTTC,CASSFLAGPYEQYF
medium-sized,15,TRBV11-2,TRBD1,TRBJ2-1,TGTGCCAGCAGCTTGCGGACAGGGACCTACAATGAGCAGTTCTTC,CASSLRTGTYNEQFF
.,11,TRBV10-1,TRBD1,TRBJ1-2,TGCGCCAACGACAGGGGCGATGGCTACACCTTC,CANDRGDGYTF
.,17,TRBV4-2,.,TRBJ2-7,TGTGCCAGCAGCCAGAGGGGGAGGGAGGGGATTGCCTACGAGCAGTACTTC,CASSQRGREGIAYEQYF
.,15,TRBV30,TRBD2,TRBJ2-3,TGTGCCTGGAGTGAGGCTAGCGGGGATGTAGATACGCAGTATTTT,CAWSEASGDVDTQYF
.,15,TRBV11-3,TRBD1,TRBJ2-1,TGTGCCAGCAGCCTCAGGGGGCCCCCACTGGACGAGCAGTTCTTC,CASSLRGPPLDEQFF
once,14,TRBV7-9,.,TRBJ1-3,TGTGCCAGCAGCTCAGGGGACGTAGGAAACACCATATATTTT,CASSSGDVGNTIYF
.,11,TRBV27,.,TRBJ1-3,TGTGCCAGCTTCTCCGGAGGCACCATATATTTT,CASFSGGTIYF